This T cell receptor beta chain stems from a study of T cell changes during pregnancy in multiple sclerosis (dated by TCRdb to the late 2010s). In the study overall: In women with multiple sclerosis, the researchers looked at how the T cell repertoire shifted as pregnancy progressed.

Notes on this clone: Its antigen is still unknown. Base quality data are lacking; no much larger clone is found one base away.

Compared with germline, V lacks 1 base and J lacks 9 bases; bases without a gene match: 10. The CDR3 goes from the cysteine to the phenylalanine over 14 residues. The CDR3 DNA has 42 bases and is translated from base 1. CDR1 SGHNT and CDR2 YYREEE are derived from the germline V gene (reference sequence). The library came from the immunoSEQ multiplex PCR assay. The table was pulled from immuneACCESS by TCRdb, which kept in-frame rearrangements only. Such tables lose some clones; where checked, under half of the loss comes from unresolved V genes, and the rest has no known cause. The sample table records 35,000 to 45,000 clones; about nine tenths of these occur just once. The ten largest clones take up more than 0.7% of the sample.

Here the sequenced sample was CD4+ T cells from peripheral blood mononuclear cells, taken after pregnancy. The receptor's source is a female donor in good health, enrolled as a control in a pregnancy study. The rearranged chain carries TRBV5-4 and TRBJ2-7; 7 central bases correspond to TRBD2. CDR3 loop: CASSLSGRGEGQYF. The bases are TGTGCCAGCAGCTTGTCCGGTCGGGGGGAAGGGCAGTACTTC.